The rows below give T cell receptor beta chains drawn from one sample of a study of blood T cell repertoires in COVID-19. The protocol was immunoSEQ multiplex PCR, while the TCRdb copy is restricted to in-frame clones and leaves out a portion. In the table there are under 80,000 clones, just under 95% of which are singletons. The source material was peripheral blood. These TCRs come from a human donor in a cohort sampled during active COVID-19. The conserved cysteine and the conserved F or W are not part of the CDR3 here. Fields, in order: V gene, J gene, CDR3 protein.

v_call: TRBV30
j_call: TRBJ2-3
cdr3_aa: AWSAGGVNTQY

v_call: TRBV5-1
j_call: TRBJ2-2
cdr3_aa: ASSHLAGDNTGELF

v_call: TRBV3-1/TRBV3-2
j_call: TRBJ1-4
cdr3_aa: ASSDLRTTSNEKLF

v_call: TRBV10-3
j_call: TRBJ2-1
cdr3_aa: ALSGFGVVSVNEQF

v_call: TRBV6-2/TRBV6-3
j_call: TRBJ1-5
cdr3_aa: ASSLDRGRDQPQH

v_call: TRBV7-3
j_call: TRBJ2-1
cdr3_aa: ASSLIGGGVIGEQF

v_call: TRBV11-3
j_call: TRBJ2-7
cdr3_aa: ASSLGRGGENEQY

v_call: TRBV12-3/TRBV12-4
j_call: TRBJ2-1
cdr3_aa: ASSRVHNEQF

v_call: TRBV4-2
j_call: TRBJ2-3
cdr3_aa: ASSQVPGRGGTQY

v_call: TRBV11-2
j_call: TRBJ1-2
cdr3_aa: ASSLVGGVWLYGYT

v_call: TRBV4-3
j_call: TRBJ2-1
cdr3_aa: ASRQGARLAGYNEQF

v_call: TRBV4-1
j_call: TRBJ2-3
cdr3_aa: ASSHPGQRGGGDTQY

v_call: TRBV6-5
j_call: TRBJ1-1
cdr3_aa: ASRRTVNTEAF

v_call: TRBV7-2
j_call: TRBJ1-3
cdr3_aa: ASNQGAGNTIY

v_call: TRBV7-2
j_call: TRBJ1-2
cdr3_aa: ASFQQGRANYGYT

v_call: TRBV5-6
j_call: TRBJ1-2
cdr3_aa: ASSFPADRGCT

v_call: TRBV14
j_call: TRBJ1-2
cdr3_aa: ASSQDTRVRGYT

v_call: TRBV28
j_call: TRBJ2-5
cdr3_aa: ASSLQETQY

v_call: TRBV11-2
j_call: TRBJ1-1
cdr3_aa: ASSMGQVSEAF

v_call: TRBV4-2
j_call: TRBJ1-5
cdr3_aa: ASSQDQGINQPQH

v_call: TRBV18
j_call: TRBJ1-1
cdr3_aa: ASSVDRSNTEAF

v_call: TRBV2
j_call: TRBJ1-1
cdr3_aa: ASSLQYLNTEAF

v_call: TRBV2
j_call: TRBJ1-5
cdr3_aa: AVGGEQPQH

v_call: TRBV15
j_call: TRBJ1-1
cdr3_aa: ASKAEGTMNTEAF

v_call: TRBV27
j_call: TRBJ2-1
cdr3_aa: ASSLGSRSVLGEF

v_call: TRBV4-1
j_call: TRBJ2-3
cdr3_aa: ASSQDTSGGAVTQY

v_call: TRBV28
j_call: TRBJ1-1
cdr3_aa: ASSLLPTGSPEAF

v_call: TRBV30
j_call: TRBJ2-7
cdr3_aa: AWSRGQALISYEQY

v_call: TRBV30
j_call: TRBJ2-7
cdr3_aa: AWSGTEEQY

v_call: TRBV6-5
j_call: TRBJ2-7
cdr3_aa: ASSPGTGGAYEQY

v_call: TRBV7-8
j_call: TRBJ1-5
cdr3_aa: ASSDSLNQPQH

v_call: TRBV3-1/TRBV3-2
j_call: TRBJ2-7
cdr3_aa: ASSPTGVEQY

v_call: TRBV19
j_call: TRBJ2-7
cdr3_aa: ASGVVGSSYEQY

v_call: TRBV6-4
j_call: TRBJ2-7
cdr3_aa: ASSDRASGGITYEQY

v_call: TRBV19
j_call: TRBJ1-3
cdr3_aa: ASNSGYSGNTIY

v_call: TRBV3-1/TRBV3-2
j_call: TRBJ2-2
cdr3_aa: ASSQGVQPGELF

v_call: TRBV10-3
j_call: TRBJ2-7
cdr3_aa: AIRGQGGEQY

v_call: TRBV9
j_call: TRBJ1-5
cdr3_aa: ASSSGSGFGPQH

v_call: TRBV14
j_call: TRBJ2-7
cdr3_aa: ASSLASGPTYEQY

v_call: TRBV9
j_call: TRBJ1-4
cdr3_aa: ASSVEGGAANEKLF

v_call: TRBV7-2
j_call: TRBJ1-1
cdr3_aa: ASSLQSGSYQNTEAF

v_call: TRBV7-2
j_call: TRBJ1-3
cdr3_aa: ASSQQVTSGNTIY

v_call: TRBV28
j_call: TRBJ1-1
cdr3_aa: ASRTEGQPGVEAF

v_call: TRBV7-2
j_call: TRBJ2-1
cdr3_aa: ASRTGTGTYNEQF

v_call: TRBV19
j_call: TRBJ1-1
cdr3_aa: ASSIERGRTEAF

v_call: TRBV27
j_call: TRBJ1-2
cdr3_aa: ASRPATGIYGYT

v_call: TRBV2
j_call: TRBJ2-7
cdr3_aa: ASSDDEQY

v_call: TRBV7-6
j_call: TRBJ2-3
cdr3_aa: ASTAPPGLAVTDTQY

v_call: TRBV5-1
j_call: TRBJ1-6
cdr3_aa: ASSLGGERGDSPLH

v_call: TRBV30
j_call: TRBJ1-5
cdr3_aa: AWGHHSNQPQH

v_call: TRBV3-1/TRBV3-2
j_call: TRBJ2-5
cdr3_aa: ASSRLVQETQY

v_call: TRBV5-1
j_call: TRBJ2-7
cdr3_aa: ASRTGQGSYEQY

v_call: TRBV6-5
j_call: TRBJ2-7
cdr3_aa: ASSYSGGVAYEQY

v_call: TRBV18
j_call: TRBJ2-7
cdr3_aa: ASSPTGAAEQY

v_call: TRBV27
j_call: TRBJ2-7
cdr3_aa: ASKGLAGGTTYEQY

v_call: TRBV12-3/TRBV12-4
j_call: TRBJ1-2
cdr3_aa: ASSTGGSPGYT

v_call: TRBV4-1
j_call: TRBJ2-3
cdr3_aa: ASRTPGKTSTDTQY

v_call: TRBV7-8
j_call: TRBJ2-7
cdr3_aa: ASSLGSSAFSYEQY

v_call: TRBV4-2
j_call: TRBJ2-7
cdr3_aa: ASSQGPSGGYEQY

v_call: TRBV5-1
j_call: TRBJ2-7
cdr3_aa: ASRAAELSLYEQY